This T cell receptor beta chain was identified in a study of spatial heterogeneity in lung cancer. The overall study: Sequences of the beta chain were consistently detected in greater numbers than alpha-chain sequences.

Via MiXCR, TCRdb re-called the 5' RACE reads, giving one row per CDR3 protein. The table records approximately 26,000 distinct CDR3 sequences, more than 8% of them present only once. Study-wide findings and caveats: Tumoral mutation counts were tracked by counts of expanded intratumoral alpha and beta TCRs. Ubiquitous and regional nonsynonymous mutations were tracked by counts of ubiquitous and regional expanded TCRs, respectively.

From germline, CDR1 is SEHNR and CDR2 FQNEAQ (reference sequence). The CDR3 contains 15 residues. Trimming cost V 3 bases and J 1 base, with 11 bases left between them. Many counts were recorded for this clonotype. What it recognizes is unknown. Time point noted: sample taken at primary tumor resection. Samples came from about 72 TRACERx patients with untreated early-stage lung cancer. Researchers sequenced whole RNA taken from tumor, nontumor lung or frozen PBMC without sorting. The sequence was collected from a male donor with early-stage non-small cell lung cancer. The genes are TRBV7-9 and TRBJ2-3; D is ambiguous. Sequencing used lung tumor tissue, obtained at surgery. The CDR3 spells CASSFGDSRTDTQYF. Written as DNA, the CDR3 is TGTGCCAGCAGCTTCGGTGACTCCCGCACAGATACGCAGTATTTT.